Listed here are 5 T cell receptor beta chains from one sample, sequenced in a study of T cells in Graves' hyperthyroidism and ophthalmopathy. There were TCR beta CDR3 regions amplified from RNA transcripts. RT-PCR in the first round (using the HTBI primer set) targeted the TCR CDR3. TCRdb analysed the multiplex PCR reads with MiXCR anew, one entry per CDR3 protein. The table includes roughly 500,000 distinct CDR3 sequences, 35% to 55% detected once. Input material: peripheral blood or thyroid tissue (not recorded which). These receptors came from an adult woman with Graves' disease, either hyperthyroidism or ophthalmopathy (not recorded which).

As concerns this clonotype: This likely comes from a read error, as the CDR3 has no conserved phenylalanine or tryptophan at its end. No DNA is shown, since the ends of the CDR3 on it are uncertain; the CDR3 is the one TCRdb lists. The chain recombines TRBV13 with TRBJ2-7. Germline CDR1 PRHDT, CDR2 FYEKMQ (reference sequence). The CDR3 is made up of 14 amino acids, end residues included. The CDR3 sequence is CASSFSGSSYELRI.

This rearrangement joins TRBV10-3 to TRBJ2-7; 7 bases match TRBD2. The germline CDR1 and CDR2 sequences are ENHRY and SYGVKD. V was clipped by 2 bases and J by 0 bases; unmatched bases: 7. The CDR3 has 16 amino acids. This CDR3 reads CAISEGTERDSYEQYF. The CDR3 DNA reads TGTGCCATCAGTGAGGGGACGGAGCGGGACTCCTACGAGCAGTACTTC.

With regard to this clonotype: A read error is likely, as this CDR3 ends without the conserved phenylalanine or tryptophan. V gene TRBV28 combines with J gene TRBJ1-2; TRBD1 matches 7 bases. The CDR3 covers 12 residues. Germline loops: CDR1 MDHEN, CDR2 SYDVKM. Germline trimming cut 10 bases from V and 4 bases from J; bases unmatched to any gene: 6. CDR3 region: CATKTGLYGYTS. CDR3 DNA: TGTGCCACAAAGACAGGGCTCTATGGCTACACCTCC.

The chain combines TRBV4-2 with TRBJ2-5; 7 nucleotides align to TRBD1. The CDR3 sequence is 14 residues long. Looked up from germline, CDR1 is LGHNA and CDR2 is YNFKEQ. V shed 4 bases and J 13 bases; nucleotides not matched to a gene: 15. The CDR3 protein is CASSRFWDSYSLYF. The DNA of the CDR3 is TGTGCCAGCAGCCGATTTTGGGACAGCTACTCTCTGTACTTC.

This clonotype showed up many times. This chain uses TRBV5-1 with TRBJ1-2; 7 positions agree with TRBD1. Germline V gives CDR1 SGHRS, CDR2 YFSETQ. J gave up 4 bases and V 5 bases, and 8 bases lay outside the gene matches. The CDR3 covers 14 residues. This CDR3 is CASSLTGQTYGYTF. CDR3 bases: TGCGCCAGCAGTTTAACGGGACAGACCTATGGCTACACCTTC.